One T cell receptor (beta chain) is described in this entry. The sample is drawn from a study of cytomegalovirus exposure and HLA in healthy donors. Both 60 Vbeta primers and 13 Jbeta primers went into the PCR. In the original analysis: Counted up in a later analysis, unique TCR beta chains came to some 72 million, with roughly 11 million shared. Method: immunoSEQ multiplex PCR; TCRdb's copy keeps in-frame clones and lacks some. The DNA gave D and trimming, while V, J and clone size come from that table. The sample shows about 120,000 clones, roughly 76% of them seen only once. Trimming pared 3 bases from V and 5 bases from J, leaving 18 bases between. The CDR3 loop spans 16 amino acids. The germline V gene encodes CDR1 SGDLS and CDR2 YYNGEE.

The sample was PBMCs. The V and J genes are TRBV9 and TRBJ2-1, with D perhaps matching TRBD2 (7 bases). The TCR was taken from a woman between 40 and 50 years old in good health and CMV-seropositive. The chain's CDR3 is CASSEGTAGANNEQFF. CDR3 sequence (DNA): TGTGCCAGCAGCGAGGGGACGGCGGGGGCTAACAATGAGCAGTTCTTC.